The 25 T cell receptor beta chains given below trace back to one sample, sequenced in a study of blood T cell repertoires in COVID-19. Data came from immunoSEQ multiplex PCR; TCRdb stores just in-frame clones and leaves some out. The sample carries under 200,000 clones, more than 75% recorded once. The sample comprised peripheral blood. Receptors were obtained from a man aged 35-49 years with active or convalescent COVID-19.

The chain employs TRBV6-5 and TRBJ2-1, with a tentative D call TRBD2 (6 bases). In germline, CDR1 is MNHEY, CDR2 SVGAGI. The CDR3 length is 12 residues. Trimming removed 6 bases at V and 4 bases at J, with 7 bases between. The CDR3 bases are TGTGCCAGCAGCGGAGGGTACAATGAGCAGTTCTTC. It encodes CASSGGYNEQFF.

The chain is built from TRBV6-2 or TRBV6-3 and TRBJ1-1, with 8 nucleotides matching TRBD1. Germline V CDR1 and CDR2: MNHEY, SVGEGT. The CDR3 is 16 amino acids. V gave up 6 bases and J gave up 0 bases; unmatched junction bases: 9. Written as DNA, the CDR3 is TGTGCCAGCAGCCCGGTCAGGGGGCAGATGAACACTGAAGCTTTCTTT. Translated: CASSPVRGQMNTEAFF.

This chain links TRBV19 with TRBJ1-1; D unclear. V shed 5 bases and J shed 3 bases, with 4 bases lying between them. There are 11 residues in the CDR3. Germline V lookup: CDR1 LNHDA, CDR2 SQIVND (reference sequence). The CDR3: CASSQYTEAFF. The CDR3 coding sequence is TGTGCCAGTAGTCAGTACACTGAAGCTTTCTTT.

The chain links TRBV6-5 to TRBJ1-2; 7 bases are a match to TRBD1. The V gene's germline CDR1 is MNHEY and CDR2 SVGAGI. The CDR3 contains 14 residues. V lost 6 bases and J lost 4; bases outside the gene matches: 8. For the CDR3, the DNA is TGTGCCAGCAGCCCCGAGGACAGGATCTATGGCTACACCTTC. It is translated as CASSPEDRIYGYTF.

This clone showed up just once. The V and J genes are TRBV5-6 and TRBJ1-3; possibly TRBD1 for D (6 bases). Germline CDR1 SGHDT, CDR2 YYEEEE. This CDR3 spans 16 amino acids. Trimming left V 2 bases short and J 4 bases short, with 16 bases between. The CDR3 DNA sequence: TGTGCCAGCAGCTTTTTGGGGGCTGGAACGGGAAACACCATATATTTT. Amino acid sequence: CASSFLGAGTGNTIYF.

The genes are TRBV19 and TRBJ1-3; perhaps TRBD1 as D (5 bases). V lost 1 base and J 7 bases, leaving 11 bases between the germline ends. Germline CDR1 reads LNHDA; CDR2 reads SQIVND (reference sequence). The CDR3 covers 14 residues. This chain's CDR3 is CASSIVGRVNTIYF. CDR3 bases: TGTGCCAGTAGTATAGTCGGCAGGGTGAACACCATATATTTT. The full variable domain, rest sourced from reference TRBV19 and TRBJ1-3, is DGGITQSPKYLFRKEGQNVTLSCEQNLNHDAMYWYRQDPGQGLRLIYYSQIVNDFQKGDIAEGYSVSREKKESFPLTVTSAQKNPTAFYLCASSIVGRVNTIYFGEGSWLTVV.

This rearrangement joins TRBV5-1 to TRBJ1-1; maybe TRBD1 (5 bases). V was trimmed by 3 bases and J by 6 bases, leaving 15 bases between them. This CDR3 is 14 amino acids long. CDR1 SGHRS and CDR2 YFSETQ come from the germline V gene. The CDR3: CASSSTGDRAEAFF. The DNA for the CDR3 is TGCGCCAGCAGCTCTACAGGTGATCGGGCTGAAGCTTTCTTT. Full variable domain (missing parts from reference TRBV5-1 and TRBJ1-1): KAGVTQTPRYLIKTRGQQVTLSCSPISGHRSVSWYQQTPGQGLQFLFEYFSETQRNKGNFPGRFSGRQFSNSRSEMNVSTLELGDSALYLCASSSTGDRAEAFFGQGTRLTVV.

CDR3: CASSLDAFGSNDEQYF. The CDR3 region has the DNA TGCGCCAGCAGCTTGGATGCCTTTGGGAGTAACGACGAGCAGTACTTC. V is TRBV5-1 and J is TRBJ2-7; D is possibly TRBD2 (5 bases). CDR3 length: 16 amino acids. Per germline, CDR1 SGHRS and CDR2 YFSETQ. Trimming removed 0 bases from V and 5 bases from J, with 18 bases in between. Full variable domain (missing parts from reference TRBV5-1 and TRBJ2-7): KAGVTQTPRYLIKTRGQQVTLSCSPISGHRSVSWYQQTPGQGLQFLFEYFSETQRNKGNFPGRFSGRQFSNSRSEMNVSTLELGDSALYLCASSLDAFGSNDEQYFGPGTRLTVT.

This clone was picked up a small number of times. V gene TRBV30 combines with J gene TRBJ1-4; TRBD1 matches 8 bases. This CDR3 spans 15 amino acids. Germline CDR1 and CDR2: GTSNPN and SVGIG (reference sequence). Germline trimming cut 2 bases from V and 7 bases from J; bases unmatched to any gene: 9. The chain's CDR3 is CAWSLSRGLGEKLFF. CDR3 nucleotide sequence: TGTGCCTGGAGTCTGTCCAGGGGGCTTGGTGAAAAACTGTTTTTT.

V is TRBV19 and J is TRBJ1-2; D may be TRBD1 (5 bases). CDR1 is LNHDA and CDR2 is SQIVND in the germline V gene (reference sequence). This CDR3 spans 11 amino acids. The germline V and J ends were trimmed by 6 bases and 7 bases, with 9 bases remaining between them. Here the CDR3 reads CASSQTAGYTF. The CDR3 coding sequence is TGTGCCAGTAGCCAGACAGCTGGCTACACCTTC.

The rearrangement links TRBV27 to TRBJ2-1; D gene uncertain. The CDR3 is 12 amino acids. The V end was cut by 5 bases, the J end by 8 bases, with 10 bases between. CDR1 and CDR2 from the germline V gene are MNHEY and SMNVEV (reference sequence). In DNA, the CDR3 is TGTGCCAGCAGTGGATTAGGAGATGAGCAGTTCTTC. Translating it yields CASSGLGDEQFF.

This clone showed up just a few times. The V gene is TRBV5-1, the J gene TRBJ1-2, with D possibly matching TRBD1 (5 bases). Germline CDR1 reads SGHRS; CDR2 reads YFSETQ. V was pared by 5 bases and J by 1 base, with 6 bases between. This CDR3 has 12 residues. CDR3 bases: TGCGCCAGCAGGGACAATAACTATGGCTACACCTTC. Translated, it gives CASRDNNYGYTF.

This rearrangement joins TRBV11-3 to TRBJ2-6; 9 nucleotides match TRBD1. Germline-derived CDR1 and CDR2 are SGHNT and YENEEA. The length of the CDR3 is 15 residues. J lost 2 bases, V lost 4 bases, and 0 bases had no gene match. In DNA form, the CDR3 reads TGTGCCAGCAGCTACAGGGGGCCTGGGGCCAACGTCCTGACTTTC. This sequence encodes CASSYRGPGANVLTF. Full variable domain (missing parts from reference TRBV11-3 and TRBJ2-6): EAGVVQSPRYKIIEKKQPVAFWCNPISGHNTLYWYLQNLGQGPELLIRYENEEAVDDSQLPKDRFSAERLKGVDSTLKIQPAELGDSAVYLCASSYRGPGANVLTFGAGSRLTVL.

The chain joins TRBV29-1 to TRBJ2-1; D is perhaps TRBD1 (6 bases). Trimming took off 6 bases at V and 2 bases at J, with 14 bases between the two ends. CDR1 and CDR2 (germline): SQVTM, ANQGSEA. CDR3 length: 14 amino acids. CDR3 bases: TGCAGCGTCTCCCGGGACACGACCTACAATGAGCAGTTCTTC. Translation: CSVSRDTTYNEQFF.

The chain carries TRBV11-1 and TRBJ2-1, with TRBD2 matching over 8 bases. Trimming at V came to 8 bases and at J to 7 bases, leaving 16 bases not matched to a gene. Germline values: CDR1 SGHAT, CDR2 FQDESV (reference sequence). The length of the CDR3 is 16 residues. CDR3 DNA: TGTGCCAGCCGCCACGGGGGGGCCCTAAGTCAGAATGAGCAGTTCTTC. Amino acids: CASRHGGALSQNEQFF.

V is TRBV19 and J is TRBJ1-2; 8 positions agree with TRBD1. The CDR3 length is 15 residues. V dropped 7 bases and J dropped 0; count of bases not matched to a gene: 7. CDR1 and CDR2 from the germline V gene are LNHDA and SQIVND (reference sequence). CDR3: CASKDRATSNYGYTF. DNA for the CDR3: TGTGCCAGTAAGGACAGGGCGACCTCTAACTATGGCTACACCTTC.

J is TRBJ2-2 and V is TRBV28; TRBD1 matches 10 bases. The V gene's germline CDR1 is MDHEN and CDR2 SYDVKM. V lost 5 bases and J lost 5; bases outside the gene matches: 8. The CDR3 has 16 residues. The DNA of the CDR3 is TGTGCCAGCAGTCCTCGACAGGGGGCGTATACCGGGGAGCTGTTTTTT. It translates to CASSPRQGAYTGELFF.

The chain links TRBV6-5 to TRBJ1-6, with D possibly being TRBD1 (6 bases). CDR1 and CDR2 from the germline V gene are MNHEY and SVGAGI. The CDR3 covers 13 residues. V gave up 5 bases and J gave up 15 bases, with 17 bases separating them. This chain's CDR3 is CASSPRTALNLHF. In DNA form, the CDR3 reads TGTGCCAGCAGTCCACGGACAGCACTAAACCTCCACTTT.

The chain employs TRBV12-2 and TRBJ2-2; TRBD1, the table's D call, lacks a check against the DNA. TRBV12-2 is described as a pseudogene. This CDR3 comprises 18 residues. The CDR3 here is CASRLVLRNIRFTGELFF. The CDR3 DNA reads as TGTGCAAGTCGCTTAGTGCTCCGAAACATCCGATTCACCGGGGAGCTGTTTTTT.

The rearrangement uses TRBV7-2 and TRBJ2-1; D is possibly TRBD2 (5 bases). CDR3 size: 15 residues. Looked up from germline, CDR1 is SGHTA and CDR2 is FQGNSA. The V gene lost 5 bases and the J gene lost 4 bases, with 15 bases spanning the gap. The CDR3 protein is CASSAGASTYNEQFF. The CDR3 region has the DNA TGTGCCAGCAGCGCAGGAGCTAGCACTTACAATGAGCAGTTCTTC.

The chain combines TRBV6-5 with TRBJ2-3; 13 bases agree with TRBD2. Losses at the gene ends were 6 bases for V and 4 bases for J; bases not matched to a gene: 4. CDR3 size: 15 residues. Germline V CDR1 and CDR2: MNHEY, SVGAGI. CDR3 sequence reads: CASSRGLAGADTQYF. The CDR3 coding sequence is TGTGCCAGCAGCCGAGGACTAGCGGGAGCAGATACGCAGTATTTT.

The chain carries TRBV21-1 and TRBJ1-6; the DNA was not compared with TRBD1, the D call given in the table. TRBV21-1 is an annotated pseudogene. The CDR3 length is 19 residues. CDR3 protein: CASSKALTGPYIYNSPLHF. The CDR3 DNA follows: TGTGCCAGCAGCAAAGCGCTGACAGGCCCATACATCTATAATTCACCCCTCCACTTT.

The chain couples TRBV10-3 to TRBJ2-6; 8 bases line up with TRBD1. The junction had 5 bases not matched to a gene; V was cut back by 7 bases and J by 0 bases. CDR1 ENHRY and CDR2 SYGVKD come from the germline V gene. The CDR3 spans 16 residues. CDR3 DNA: TGTGCCATCACCGCAGACAGGGGCTCTGGGGCCAACGTCCTGACTTTC. It specifies CAITADRGSGANVLTF.

The chain couples TRBV5-5 to TRBJ2-2; tentatively, D is TRBD2 (6 bases). The V gene lost 4 bases and the J gene lost 3 bases, with 13 bases spanning the gap. This CDR3 region has 15 residues. The germline V gene encodes CDR1 SGHKS and CDR2 YYEKEE (reference sequence). The CDR3 DNA is TGTGCCAGCAGCCTTACGGAGGGATACACCGGGGAGCTGTTTTTT. It specifies CASSLTEGYTGELFF.

CDR3 residues: CASTRGQRENTIYF. CDR3 DNA: TGTGCCAGCACCCGTGGGCAACGAGAAAACACCATATATTTT. The rearrangement joins TRBV5-6 to TRBJ1-3; no firm D call. This CDR3 comprises 14 residues. In germline, CDR1 is SGHDT, CDR2 YYEEEE. V lost 6 bases and J 6 bases, leaving 16 bases between the germline ends.